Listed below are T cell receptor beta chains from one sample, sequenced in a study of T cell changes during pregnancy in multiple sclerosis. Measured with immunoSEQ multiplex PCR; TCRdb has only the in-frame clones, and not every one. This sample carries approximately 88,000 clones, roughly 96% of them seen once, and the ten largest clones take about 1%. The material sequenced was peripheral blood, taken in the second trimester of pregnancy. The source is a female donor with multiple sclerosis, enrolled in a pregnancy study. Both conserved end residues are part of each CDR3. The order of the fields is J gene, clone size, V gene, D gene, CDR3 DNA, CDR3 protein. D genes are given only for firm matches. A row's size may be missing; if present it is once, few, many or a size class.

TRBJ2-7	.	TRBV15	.	TGTGCCACCAGCAGAGAGCAGCGATCCTACGAGCAGTACTTC	CATSREQRSYEQYF
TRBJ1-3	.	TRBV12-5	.	TGTGCTAGTGGTTTGACCGGGGGTGGAAACACCATATATTTT	CASGLTGGGNTIYF
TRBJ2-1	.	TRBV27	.	TGTGCCAGCAGTTCGAGTTATGAGCAGTTCTTC	CASSSSYEQFF
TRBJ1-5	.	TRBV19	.	TGTGCCAGTAGTATAGGACGGATCGCGGGGTTTTATCAGCCCCAGCATTTT	CASSIGRIAGFYQPQHF
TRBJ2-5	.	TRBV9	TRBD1	TGTGCCAGCAGCGTTGGACAGGGGGCCTGGGAGACCCAGTACTTC	CASSVGQGAWETQYF
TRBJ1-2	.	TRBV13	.	TGTGCCAGCAGCCCCCGAGGCCTTGACTATGGCTACACCTTC	CASSPRGLDYGYTF
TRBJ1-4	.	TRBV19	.	TGTGCCAGTAGTATCCTGCCCGGGTACGATGAAAAACTGTTTTTT	CASSILPGYDEKLFF
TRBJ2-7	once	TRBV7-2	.	TGTGCCAGCAGCTTAGCTAGCGACCTTACCTACGAGCAGTACTTC	CASSLASDLTYEQYF
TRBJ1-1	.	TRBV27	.	TGTGCCAGCAGTTTATTGGTCAGAAACACTGAAGCTTTCTTT	CASSLLVRNTEAFF
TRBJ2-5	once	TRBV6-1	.	TGTGCCAGCAGTTCCAGACTGGTTCAAGAGACCCAGTACTTC	CASSSRLVQETQYF
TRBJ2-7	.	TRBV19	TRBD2	TGTGCCAGTAGTATAGATGGCGGGAGCGAGCAGTACTTC	CASSIDGGSEQYF
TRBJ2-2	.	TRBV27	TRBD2	TGTGCCAGCACCTTTGGACTAGCGATTGGAACCGGGGAGCTGTTTTTT	CASTFGLAIGTGELFF
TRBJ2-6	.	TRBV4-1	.	TGCGCCAGCAGCCAAGTGGGCATCAGCTCTGGGGCCAACGTCCTGACTTTC	CASSQVGISSGANVLTF
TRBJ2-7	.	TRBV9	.	TGTGCCAGCAGCCCCCTCGGGGTACCCTCCTACGAGCAGTACTTC	CASSPLGVPSYEQYF
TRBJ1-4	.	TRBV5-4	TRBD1	TGTGCCAGCAGCTTGTCGGGACAGGGTAATGAAAAACTGTTTTTT	CASSLSGQGNEKLFF
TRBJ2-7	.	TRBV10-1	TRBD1	TGCGCCAGCACCGGACAGACAGGGGCCTCCTACGAGCAGTACTTC	CASTGQTGASYEQYF
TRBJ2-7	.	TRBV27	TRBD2	TGTGCCAGCAGCTACGTATGGACTAGCGGGAGAAGGTACGAGCAGTACTTC	CASSYVWTSGRRYEQYF
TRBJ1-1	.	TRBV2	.	TGTGCCAGCAGTACGTGGGGGGGCACTGAAGCTTTCTTT	CASSTWGGTEAFF
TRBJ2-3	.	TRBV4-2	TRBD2	TGTGCCAGCAGCCCAGAGCGGGGGAGCACAGATACGCAGTATTTT	CASSPERGSTDTQYF
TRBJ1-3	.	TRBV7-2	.	TGTGCCAGCAGCTTGGGCTCGGGAGCAAAGGGAAACACCATATATTTT	CASSLGSGAKGNTIYF
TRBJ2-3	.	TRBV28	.	TGTGCCAGCAGTAGAATCAGGGGCCCGGATACGCAGTATTTT	CASSRIRGPDTQYF
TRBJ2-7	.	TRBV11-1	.	TGTGCCAGCAGCTTAGCCAGTGAGCCGGGACGGGGGTTCTACGAGCAGTACTTC	CASSLASEPGRGFYEQYF
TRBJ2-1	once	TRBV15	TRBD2	TGTGCCACCAGCAGAGAGTCCGGGACTAGCGGGACAGTTTCCTACAATGAGCAGTTCTTC	CATSRESGTSGTVSYNEQFF
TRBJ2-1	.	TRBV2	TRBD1	TGTGCCAGCAGTGGACAGGGGGCCGGGAATGAGCAGTTCTTC	CASSGQGAGNEQFF
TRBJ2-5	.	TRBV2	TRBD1	TGTGCCAGCAGTGAAGGGACAGGGTGGAGGGAGACCCAGTACTTC	CASSEGTGWRETQYF
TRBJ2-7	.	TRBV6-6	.	TGTGCCAGCAGTTACTCCCAGGGAGGATTTGACGAGCAGTACTTC	CASSYSQGGFDEQYF
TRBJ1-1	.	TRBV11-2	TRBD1	TGTGCCAGCAGCTCACCGGACAGGGGGGGTTTATTGAGAACTGAAGCTTTCTTT	CASSSPDRGGLLRTEAFF
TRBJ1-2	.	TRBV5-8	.	TGTGCCAGCAGCCACAGGGTTTCAAACTATGGCTACACCTTC	CASSHRVSNYGYTF
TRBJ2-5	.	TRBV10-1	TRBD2	TGCGCCAGCAGAGAATCCGGGACTAGTGGTCCCCAGTACTTC	CASRESGTSGPQYF
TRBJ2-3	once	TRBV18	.	TGTGCCAGCTCACCCGGACTTGGAAACACAGATACGCAGTATTTT	CASSPGLGNTDTQYF
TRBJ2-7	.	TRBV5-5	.	TGTGCCAGCAGCTTGCGCCTAGCCTACGAGCAGTACTTC	CASSLRLAYEQYF
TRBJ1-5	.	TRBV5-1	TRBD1	TGCGCCAGCAGCTGGACAGGGGAAGGCAATCAGCCCCAGCATTTT	CASSWTGEGNQPQHF
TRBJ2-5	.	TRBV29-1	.	TGCAGCGTTGAGGGCGGAGGGCAAGAGACCCAGTACTTC	CSVEGGGQETQYF
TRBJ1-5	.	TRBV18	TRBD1	TGTGCCAGCTCACCTCTTGGGACAGCTAATAGCAATCAGCCCCAGCATTTT	CASSPLGTANSNQPQHF
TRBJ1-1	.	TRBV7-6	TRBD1	TGTGCCAGCAGCTTAGGACAGGGGAGGGTGACTGAAGCTTTCTTT	CASSLGQGRVTEAFF
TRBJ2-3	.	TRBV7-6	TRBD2	TGTGCCAGCAGCGCCCGGGGGGGGACAGATACGCAGTATTTT	CASSARGGTDTQYF
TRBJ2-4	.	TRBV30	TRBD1	TGTGCCTGGAGACCCAGGGGGCTAGGGGACATTCAGTACTTC	CAWRPRGLGDIQYF
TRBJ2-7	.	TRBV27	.	TGTATCACCGGGGGGCTCTACGAGCAGTACTTC	CITGGLYEQYF
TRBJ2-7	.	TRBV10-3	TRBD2	TGTGCCATCAGTTGGACTAGCGGGGAAAACGAGCAGTACTTC	CAISWTSGENEQYF
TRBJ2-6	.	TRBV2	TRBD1	TGTGCCAGCAGGGACAGGGTCTCTGGGGCCAACGTCCTGACTTTC	CASRDRVSGANVLTF
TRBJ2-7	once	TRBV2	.	TGTGCCAGCAGTACAGGGACGGTTGGTGAGCAGTACTTC	CASSTGTVGEQYF
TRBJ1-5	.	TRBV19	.	TGTGCCAGTAGTATCGTCTTCCAGCCCCAGCATTTT	CASSIVFQPQHF
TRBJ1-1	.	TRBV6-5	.	TGTGCCAGCAAAACAGGAGCTGAAGCTTTCTTT	CASKTGAEAFF